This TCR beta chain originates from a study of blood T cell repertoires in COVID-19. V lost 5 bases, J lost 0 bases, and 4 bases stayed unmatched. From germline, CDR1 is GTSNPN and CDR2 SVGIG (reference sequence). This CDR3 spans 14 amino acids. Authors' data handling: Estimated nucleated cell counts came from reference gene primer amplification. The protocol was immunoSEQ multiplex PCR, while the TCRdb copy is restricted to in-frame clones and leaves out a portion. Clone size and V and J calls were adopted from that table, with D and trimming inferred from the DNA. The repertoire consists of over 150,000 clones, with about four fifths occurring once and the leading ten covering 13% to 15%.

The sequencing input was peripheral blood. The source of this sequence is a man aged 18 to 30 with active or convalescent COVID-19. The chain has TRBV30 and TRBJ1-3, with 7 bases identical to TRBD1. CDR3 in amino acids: CAWSTGPSGNTIYF. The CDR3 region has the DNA TGTGCCTGGTCGACAGGGCCCTCTGGAAACACCATATATTTT.